What follows describes a single T cell receptor beta chain. The record originates from a study of blood T cell repertoires in COVID-19. Study context: PBMCs, B-cell-depleted T cells, or T cells provided the cDNA or gDNA that made up the material.

Authors' methods: Researchers report that nucleated cell counts were estimated from reference gene primer amplification. Clones were sequenced by immunoSEQ multiplex PCR, and TCRdb holds only the in-frame ones, with some missing. V, J and clone size were drawn from that table, and D and trimming were deduced from the DNA. The sample records roughly 100,000 clones, just over 90% being singletons. Per the germline V gene, CDR1 is MNHEY and CDR2 is SVGEGT. The J segment lost 7 bases and the V segment lost 2 bases, leaving 8 bases of the junction unmatched. CDR3 length equals 16 residues. This sequence was found in a man aged 45-65 years with acute or convalescent COVID-19. Sample: peripheral blood. V is TRBV6-2 or TRBV6-3 and J is TRBJ1-5; 10 nucleotides match TRBD1. CDR3 amino acids: CASSYLGTGAWQPQHF. CDR3 in DNA: TGTGCCAGCAGTTACCTCGGGACAGGGGCTTGGCAGCCCCAGCATTTT.